The entry below gives a single T cell receptor beta chain sequence along with its context. Its matching antigen is unknown. This sample was included in a study of shared clonotypes between healthy human individuals. As for the study in general: Each donor contributed plates that comprised three CD4 naive, three CD4 memory, two CD8 naive and one CD8 memory. General study points: Rarefaction demonstrated incomplete sorted-subset sequencing despite large depth.

V was clipped by 4 bases and J by 3 bases, with 13 bases between them. This CDR3 has 15 amino acids. CDR1 is SGHDN, CDR2 FVKESK, per germline. CD45RA+ naive and CD45RA-negative memory subsets were separated from CD4+ cells. Authors' processing steps: In the immunoSEQ data, sequences were junction-only and lacked quality scores, so filtering differed. Repertoires were generated with immunoSEQ multiplex PCR, while TCRdb's copy carries only in-frame clones and drops some. V and J calls and clone size are copied from that table; D and trimming were computed from the DNA. This sample has 780,000 or so clones, with around 77% found just once.

The chain has TRBV14 and TRBJ1-5; no definite D call. Sequencing was carried out using memory CD4+ T cells sorted from blood. The subset here: CD45RA-negative fraction. This sequence originates from a young woman in good health. CDR3 protein: CASSRSTQHNQPQHF. The CDR3 region has the DNA TGTGCCAGCAGCCGTTCAACACAGCACAATCAGCCCCAGCATTTT.